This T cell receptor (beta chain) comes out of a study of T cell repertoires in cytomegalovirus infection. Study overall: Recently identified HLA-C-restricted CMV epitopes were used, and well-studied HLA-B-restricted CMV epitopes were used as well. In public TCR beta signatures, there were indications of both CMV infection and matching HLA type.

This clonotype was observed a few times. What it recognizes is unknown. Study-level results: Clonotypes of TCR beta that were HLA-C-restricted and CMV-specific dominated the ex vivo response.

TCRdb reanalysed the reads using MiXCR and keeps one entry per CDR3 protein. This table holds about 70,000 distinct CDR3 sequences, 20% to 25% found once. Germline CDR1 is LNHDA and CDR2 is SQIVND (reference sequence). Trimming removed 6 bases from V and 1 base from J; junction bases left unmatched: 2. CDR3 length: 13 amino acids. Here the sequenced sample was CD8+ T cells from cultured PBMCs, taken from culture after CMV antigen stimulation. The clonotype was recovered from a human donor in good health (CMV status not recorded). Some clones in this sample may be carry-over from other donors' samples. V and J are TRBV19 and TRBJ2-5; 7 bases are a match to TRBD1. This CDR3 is CASRGQAQETQYF. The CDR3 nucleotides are TGTGCCAGTAGAGGACAGGCCCAAGAGACCCAGTACTTC.